The next 25 T cell receptor beta chains were all read from a single sample in a study of OX40 agonist ivuxolimab in advanced cancers. Libraries were made using the immunoSEQ multiplex PCR assay. This is the immuneACCESS table as TCRdb keeps it, with only in-frame sequences that have V and J called. A part of the clones is gone; compared with another copy, unresolved V genes explain less than half, and the rest is unexplained. Recorded for this sample are 55,000 to 70,000 clones; about 85% of them occurred a single time. The ten largest clonotypes hold around 4.7% of the sample. The material sequenced was CD4+ or CD8+ T cells sorted from blood, taken in a trial of the OX40 agonist ivuxolimab. Every receptor here comes from an adult with an advanced solid tumor such as melanoma, head and neck, liver or kidney cancer.

The chain uses TRBV30 and TRBJ1-2; tentative D call: TRBD1 (6 bases). V was pared by 3 bases and J by 6 bases, with 8 bases between. Germline V lookup: CDR1 GTSNPN, CDR2 SVGIG (reference sequence). The CDR3 extends over 11 amino acids. As DNA, the CDR3 is TGTGCCTGGAGAGGGGGGGATGGCTACACCTTC. Its protein product is CAWRGGDGYTF.

This clone appeared once. This chain joins TRBV4-1 and TRBJ2-1; D unclear. CDR1 is MGHRA, CDR2 YSYEKL, per germline. This CDR3 region has 12 residues. Trimming cost V 5 bases and J 6 bases, with 8 bases left between them. The CDR3, as DNA: TGCGCCAGCAGCAGTGCAGGCAATGAGCAGTTCTTC. Residues: CASSSAGNEQFF.

This chain uses TRBV5-4 with TRBJ2-7; D is possibly TRBD1 (5 bases). CDR3 length equals 13 residues. V lost 0 bases and J lost 9, with 13 bases in between. Germline CDR1 SGHNT, CDR2 YYREEE (reference sequence). In DNA form, the CDR3 reads TGTGCCAGCAGCTTGGATCGGACACGTTTGCAGTACTTC. Amino acids: CASSLDRTRLQYF.

The V call is TRBV7-9, the J call TRBJ1-2; D perhaps matches TRBD1 (6 bases). The length of the CDR3 is 15 residues. Trimming took off 6 bases at V and 0 bases at J, with 14 bases between the two ends. In germline, CDR1 is SEHNR, CDR2 FQNEAQ (reference sequence). The DNA of the CDR3 is TGTGCCAGCAGTTACAGGGATACAGCTAACTATGGCTACACCTTC. It translates to CASSYRDTANYGYTF.

This chain connects TRBV11-2 to TRBJ1-2, with TRBD1 identical over 7 bases. This CDR3 is 18 amino acids long. The germline V gene has CDR1 SGHAT and CDR2 FQNNGV. With 4 bases clipped from V and 3 bases from J, the junction kept 17 bases outside the gene matches. The CDR3, as DNA: TGTGCCAGCAGCTCAGGGGGAGATACTCGGGGGAGAGACTATGGCTACACCTTC. It yields the protein CASSSGGDTRGRDYGYTF.

The chain combines TRBV6-6 with TRBJ1-1; the D is unclear. Germline V gene sequence: CDR1 MNHNY, CDR2 SVGAGI (reference sequence). V gave up 4 bases and J gave up 7 bases, with 7 bases separating them. CDR3 length equals 11 residues. CDR3 coding DNA: TGTGCCAGCAGTTCCGAAAATGAAGCTTTCTTT. It codes for CASSSENEAFF.

CDR3 sequence: CATSASRESGNTIYF. The CDR3 DNA sequence: TGTGCCACCAGCGCTTCCAGGGAATCTGGAAACACCATATATTTT. The chain is built from TRBV15 and TRBJ1-3; a weak D match, TRBD1 (5 bases). CDR1 LNHNV and CDR2 YYDKDF come from the germline V gene (reference sequence). Trimming stripped 5 bases from V and 1 base from J, with 12 bases between. The CDR3 extends over 15 amino acids. The whole variable domain, remainder taken from reference TRBV15 and TRBJ1-3, is DAMVIQNPRYQVTQFGKPVTLSCSQTLNHNVMYWYQQKSSQAPKLLFHYYDKDFNNEADTPDNFQSRRPNTSFCFLDIRSPGLGDTAMYLCATSASRESGNTIYFGEGSWLTVV.

This rearrangement joins TRBV7-6 to TRBJ2-2; the D is unclear. This CDR3 has 14 residues. Germline V CDR1 and CDR2: SGHVS, FNYEAQ. V was trimmed by 3 bases and J by 4 bases, leaving 9 bases between them. CDR3 DNA sequence: TGTGCCAGCAGCTTTCAGCTGGGCACCGGGGAGCTGTTTTTT. Translation gives CASSFQLGTGELFF.

The V call is TRBV6-1, the J call TRBJ2-7, with 10 positions matching TRBD2. Per germline, CDR1 MNHNS and CDR2 SASEGT. V was pared by 6 bases and J by 4 bases, with 6 bases of the junction left unmatched. The CDR3 sequence is 14 residues long. This chain's CDR3 is CASRASGRRYEQYF. The CDR3 DNA sequence: TGTGCCAGCAGGGCTAGCGGGAGAAGGTACGAGCAGTACTTC.

The chain has TRBV28 and TRBJ2-1; tentative D call: TRBD2 (6 bases). V was trimmed by 3 bases and J by 7 bases, leaving 16 bases between them. This CDR3 is 15 amino acids long. The germline V gene encodes CDR1 MDHEN and CDR2 SYDVKM. CDR3 sequence (DNA): TGTGCCAGCAGTTTTTTATTTGGGGGGAGGAATGAGCAGTTCTTC. It specifies CASSFLFGGRNEQFF.

V and J are TRBV27 and TRBJ1-1, with 7 bases matching TRBD1. This CDR3 comprises 14 residues. After removal of 5 bases from V and 4 bases from J, the junction contained 7 bases not matched to a gene. Germline lookup yields CDR1 MNHEY and CDR2 SMNVEV (reference sequence). The CDR3 loop reads CASSGGTVITEAFF. Written as DNA, the CDR3 is TGTGCCAGCAGTGGAGGGACAGTTATCACTGAAGCTTTCTTT.

J is TRBJ2-7 and V is TRBV11-2; possible D gene TRBD2, 6 bases. Germline CDR1 and CDR2: SGHAT and FQNNGV. The CDR3 runs to 15 residues. Between the trimmed V and J ends, which lost 5 bases and 4 bases, there was a span of 18 bases. The CDR3 DNA is TGTGCCAGCAGCGCCGCGGGACTCGGAGGTTACGAGCAGTACTTC. This sequence encodes CASSAAGLGGYEQYF. The whole variable domain, remainder taken from reference TRBV11-2 and TRBJ2-7, is EAGVAQSPRYKIIEKRQSVAFWCNPISGHATLYWYQQILGQGPKLLIQFQNNGVVDDSQLPKDRFSAERLKGVDSTLKIQPAKLEDSAVYLCASSAAGLGGYEQYFGPGTRLTVT.

CDR3 sequence reads: CASSRGLAEVYEQYF. CDR3 nucleotides: TGCGCCAGCAGCCGAGGACTAGCGGAAGTCTACGAGCAGTACTTC. The chain joins TRBV4-1 to TRBJ2-7; TRBD2 aligns across 10 bases. The CDR3 length is 15 residues. The V and J ends lost 4 bases and 3 bases, in that order; junction bases with no gene match: 6. Germline V gene sequence: CDR1 MGHRA, CDR2 YSYEKL.

This clone was detected only once. This rearrangement joins TRBV7-3 to TRBJ2-2; D remains unclear. V lost 6 bases to trimming and J lost 5 bases, with 13 bases between them. Germline V lookup: CDR1 SGHTA, CDR2 FQGTGA. This CDR3 has 14 amino acids. The CDR3 nucleotides are TGTGCCAGCAGACCCAGTGTGGGGACCGGGGAGCTGTTTTTT. It codes for CASRPSVGTGELFF.

The chain couples TRBV2 to TRBJ1-5, with D possibly TRBD1 on 5 matching bases. Trimming cost V 7 bases and J 4 bases, with 8 bases left between them. CDR3 size: 12 residues. In germline, CDR1 is SNHLY, CDR2 FYNNEI. The CDR3 here is CASTRGNQPQHF. CDR3 DNA: TGTGCCAGCACCCGGGGGAATCAGCCCCAGCATTTT.

The chain is built from TRBV6-4 and TRBJ2-2; perhaps D is TRBD1 or TRBD2 (5 bases each). Looked up from germline, CDR1 is MRHNA and CDR2 is SNTAGT. CDR3 length: 15 residues. V was clipped by 6 bases and J by 5 bases, with 16 bases between them. DNA for the CDR3: TGTGCCAGCAGCCGGGACGTCCATCAGACCGGGGAGCTGTTTTTT. Translating it yields CASSRDVHQTGELFF.

The chain uses TRBV11-2 and TRBJ2-7; 7 bases line up with TRBD2. The V gene's germline CDR1 is SGHAT and CDR2 FQNNGV. Trimming removed 6 bases from V and 2 bases from J; junction bases left unmatched: 7. The CDR3 loop spans 14 amino acids. The CDR3 spells CASSSGGFPYEQYF. CDR3 bases: TGTGCCAGCAGTTCCGGGGGGTTCCCCTACGAGCAGTACTTC.

There are a few counts of this clone. This chain joins TRBV7-8 and TRBJ2-7, with 7 nucleotides matching TRBD1. Germline CDR1 and CDR2: SGHVS and FQNEAQ. The CDR3 is 14 residues long. The trim removed 6 bases at V and 0 bases at J, leaving 5 bases unmatched. DNA for the CDR3: TGTGCCAGCAGTGTCCGGGACAGCTCCTACGAGCAGTACTTC. It encodes CASSVRDSSYEQYF.

The chain carries TRBV4-1 and TRBJ2-7; D assignment may be TRBD1 or TRBD2 (5 bases each). V lost 1 base and J 5 bases, leaving 18 bases between the germline ends. The CDR3 loop spans 16 amino acids. Germline V gene lookup returns CDR1 MGHRA and CDR2 YSYEKL. In nucleotides, the CDR3 is TGCGCCAGCAGCCAAGTAGTTGAGGGGCTGGGCCACGAGCAGTACTTC. The encoded protein is CASSQVVEGLGHEQYF.

This clone was counted a few times. The rearrangement links TRBV5-1 to TRBJ2-5; the D is unclear. CDR1 SGHRS and CDR2 YFSETQ come from the germline V gene. V was cut by 5 bases and J by 5 bases, with 16 bases left in between. The CDR3 contains 14 residues. CDR3 sequence reads: CASRIGSLRETQYF. As DNA, the CDR3 is TGCGCCAGCAGGATTGGATCTCTTCGGGAGACCCAGTACTTC.

This chain links TRBV7-9 with TRBJ2-5, with TRBD2 matching over 11 bases. Germline CDR1 and CDR2: SEHNR and FQNEAQ (reference sequence). This CDR3 has 18 residues. After removal of 2 bases from V and 5 bases from J, the junction contained 13 bases not matched to a gene. The CDR3 nucleotides are TGTGCCAGCAGCTTACTCACTAGCGGGAGAAGGGGCCCGGAGACCCAGTACTTC. Protein product: CASSLLTSGRRGPETQYF.

V and J are TRBV5-1 and TRBJ1-1; TRBD1 might be the D (5 bases). Trimming cost V 4 bases and J 1 base, with 11 bases left between them. Germline lookup yields CDR1 SGHRS and CDR2 YFSETQ. The CDR3 length is 14 residues. The CDR3: CASSPDGQNTEAFF. The CDR3 DNA is TGCGCCAGCAGCCCGGACGGACAGAACACTGAAGCTTTCTTT.

This CDR3 is CASSLAGTSGNTIYF. CDR3 bases: TGTGCCAGCAGCTTAGCGGGGACTTCTGGAAACACCATATATTTT. The chain is built from TRBV7-3 and TRBJ1-3, with TRBD1 as a possible D gene (5 bases). Germline loops: CDR1 SGHTA, CDR2 FQGTGA. There are 15 residues in the CDR3. The V end lost 2 bases, the J end lost 1 base, and 9 bases lay between the germline ends.

The V and J genes are TRBV15 and TRBJ2-2; D is undetermined. The ends were cut back, 3 bases at V and 7 bases at J, with 6 bases in the middle. From germline, CDR1 is LNHNV and CDR2 YYDKDF (reference sequence). CDR3 size: 12 residues. Written as DNA, the CDR3 is TGTGCCACCAGCAGGGCCAACGGGGAGCTGTTTTTT. Protein sequence: CATSRANGELFF.

This chain connects TRBV19 to TRBJ1-5; D remains ambiguous. The CDR3 loop spans 16 amino acids. The germline CDR1 and CDR2 sequences are LNHDA and SQIVND (reference sequence). V was trimmed by 6 bases and J by 1 base, leaving 16 bases between them. DNA for the CDR3: TGTGCCAGTAGGACGGAGGACGGGATGAGCAATCAGCCCCAGCATTTT. This gives the protein CASRTEDGMSNQPQHF.